The clone carrying this TCR beta chain has at least ten counts. Its antigen is not identified. Whole-study findings and limits: In terms of TCR gene usage, tumor memory CD4+ T cells clustered together with blood and lymph node memory CD4+ cells, as well as with lymph node naive CD4+ cells.

A single record per CDR3 protein comes from TCRdb applying MiXCR to the 5' RACE reads. The data show roughly 45,000 distinct CDR3 sequences, approximately 23% seen once. The CDR3 loop spans 14 amino acids. The germline CDR1 and CDR2 sequences are MGHRA and YSYEKL. V lost 0 bases to trimming and J lost 3 bases, with 9 bases between them. Tregs were sorted as CD4+CD25+CD127-/low cells. V and J are TRBV4-1 and TRBJ2-7; D ambiguous. The sequencing sample was made of Tregs sorted from a lymph node. The source of this sequence is a female donor with breast cancer. CDR3 coding DNA: TGCGCCAGCAGCCAAGATTTAGGGAACTACGAGCAGTACTTC. This codes for CASSQDLGNYEQYF.